One sample yielded the 4 T cell receptor beta chains listed below, sequenced in a study of blood T cells in healthy people across ages. The authors ran a second PCR of roughly 6 to 11 cycles using a sample-barcoded 5' primer and a J-beta primer mix. TCRdb reprocessed the 5' RACE reads via MiXCR and lists one record per CDR3 protein. The table records 950,000 to 1,200,000 distinct CDR3 sequences, 35% to 40% of them present only once. The sequenced sample consisted of blood. These receptors all stem from a man aged 18 to 35 in good health.

The chain joins TRBV9 to TRBJ2-3; 14 bases map to TRBD2. Germline loops: CDR1 SGDLS, CDR2 YYNGEE. The CDR3 is 16 residues long. V shed 2 bases, J shed 6 bases, and the junction held 5 bases outside the gene matches. The CDR3 loop is CASSVTSGGAVDTQYF. The CDR3 region has the DNA TGTGCCAGCAGCGTGACTAGCGGGGGGGCAGTGGATACGCAGTATTTT.

For this clonotype: A much larger clone lies a single base off, so this may be a read error. This chain uses TRBV12-5 with TRBJ2-2, with D tentatively TRBD1 or TRBD2 (5 bases each). This CDR3 contains 15 residues. Trimming shortened V by 3 bases and J by 6 bases, and 14 bases separated the two germline ends. Germline-derived CDR1 and CDR2 are LGHNT and FRNRAP. The CDR3 protein is CASGLGVTIPGELFF. Written as DNA, the CDR3 is TGTGCTAGTGGTTTAGGGGTGACTATTCCCGGGGAGCTGTTTTTT.

V gene TRBV7-2 combines with J gene TRBJ2-7; 7 bases agree with TRBD1. The assigned J gene may be wrong: the sequence end matches TRBJ2-5 better. The CDR3 has 14 residues. The germline CDR1 and CDR2 sequences are SGHTA and FQGNSA. In DNA, the CDR3 is TGTGCCAGCAGCTTAGGACAGGGCGTAAAGACCCAGTACTTC. Encoded protein: CASSLGQGVKTQYF.

Details on this clonotype: The germline gene is not matched at one end of the junction; a read error may be the cause. The CDR3 nucleotides read TGCAGGGCTAGTCCAGGGGGATGGTATGGCTACACCTTC. Residues: CRASPGGWYGYTF. This chain connects TRBV20-1 to TRBJ1-2; the match to TRBD1 covers 7 bases. This CDR3 has 13 amino acids. Germline loops: CDR1 DFQATT, CDR2 SNEGSKA (reference sequence).